The 22 T cell receptor beta chains in this list originate from one sample, sequenced in a study of blood T cell repertoires in COVID-19. Using immunoSEQ multiplex PCR, the repertoire was profiled, and TCRdb retains in-frame clones only, with some absent. The sample yields around 270,000 clones, around nine tenths seen once. The sequenced sample was peripheral blood. The receptors come from a man aged 25-45 years with active or convalescent COVID-19.

The chain links TRBV19 to TRBJ1-6; D is perhaps TRBD1 (6 bases). V dropped 5 bases and J dropped 0 bases, with 20 bases sitting between them. The CDR3 length is 19 residues. In germline, CDR1 is LNHDA, CDR2 SQIVND (reference sequence). The CDR3 DNA is TGTGCCAGTAGTTCTTCCGGGACACGGGGAAGCTCCTATAATTCACCCCTCCACTTT. This gives the protein CASSSSGTRGSSYNSPLHF.

The V and J genes are TRBV7-2 and TRBJ2-1; TRBD2 agrees at 8 bases. CDR1 is SGHTA, CDR2 FQGNSA, per germline. Unmatched junction bases numbered 6, after V lost 4 bases and J lost 4 bases. The CDR3 is 15 residues long. CDR3 sequence: CASSWSGGLYNEQFF. CDR3 DNA: TGTGCCAGCAGCTGGAGCGGGGGATTATACAATGAGCAGTTCTTC.

The chain is built from TRBV6-1 and TRBJ1-6, with D perhaps matching TRBD1 (5 bases). The V gene lost 2 bases and the J gene lost 8 bases, with 10 bases spanning the gap. The CDR3 has 14 amino acids. Germline V gene data show CDR1 as MNHNS and CDR2 as SASEGT. The CDR3 DNA follows: TGTGCCAGCAGTGAATTAGGGGTATATTCACCCCTCCACTTT. Encoded protein: CASSELGVYSPLHF.

This clone appeared once. The chain carries TRBV30 and TRBJ1-6; 7 bases agree with TRBD1. The V gene's germline CDR1 is GTSNPN and CDR2 SVGIG (reference sequence). After removal of 1 base from V and 4 bases from J, the junction contained 4 bases not matched to a gene. The CDR3 spans 15 residues. This CDR3 is CAWSAPGQYNSPLHF. CDR3 in DNA: TGTGCCTGGAGTGCCCCGGGACAGTATAATTCACCCCTCCACTTT.

The chain combines TRBV7-6 with TRBJ2-2, with D perhaps TRBD1 (6 bases). The CDR3 has 16 residues. Germline-derived CDR1 and CDR2 are SGHVS and FNYEAQ. V was trimmed by 5 bases and J by 0 bases, leaving 13 bases between them. CDR3: CASSADRFTNTGELFF. Written as DNA, the CDR3 is TGTGCCAGCAGCGCAGACAGGTTTACGAACACCGGGGAGCTGTTTTTT.

The gene calls are TRBV6-5 and TRBJ2-7; D may be TRBD2 (5 bases). Germline CDR1 is MNHEY and CDR2 is SVGAGI. V was cut by 5 bases and J by 3 bases, with 11 bases left in between. The CDR3 is 13 residues long. The CDR3 nucleotides are TGTGCCAGCAGTATAACTAGAGACTACGAGCAGTACTTC. Residues: CASSITRDYEQYF.

This chain uses TRBV5-6 with TRBJ2-7; maybe TRBD1 (6 bases). This CDR3 is built from 14 residues. With 2 bases removed from V and 2 bases from J, the gap between germline ends came to 11 bases. Germline CDR1 is SGHDT and CDR2 is YYEEEE. CDR3 in amino acids: CASSLQTGTYEQYF. For the CDR3, the DNA is TGTGCCAGCAGCTTACAGACAGGAACCTACGAGCAGTACTTC.

The chain uses TRBV3-1 (or the pseudogene TRBV3-2) and TRBJ1-5; no definite D call. V was clipped by 0 bases and J by 6 bases, with 6 bases between them. Germline assignment: CDR1 LGHDT and CDR2 YNNKEL (reference sequence). The CDR3 has 13 amino acids. The CDR3 nucleotides are TGTGCCAGCAGCCAAGATTTGAGTCAGCCCCAGCATTTT. It encodes CASSQDLSQPQHF.

By sample fraction, this clone is medium-sized. The chain has TRBV14 and TRBJ2-2; 9 bases are a match to TRBD1. CDR1 SGHDN and CDR2 FVKESK come from the germline V gene. The CDR3 length is 15 residues. V shed 4 bases, J shed 0 bases, and the junction held 0 bases outside the gene matches. This chain's CDR3 is CASSRQGANTGELFF. The CDR3 nucleotides are TGTGCCAGCAGCCGACAGGGGGCGAACACCGGGGAGCTGTTTTTT.

The chain is built from TRBV6-5 and TRBJ2-7; 8 bases map to TRBD1. The germline CDR1 and CDR2 sequences are MNHEY and SVGAGI. J lost 0 bases, V lost 4 bases, and 2 bases had no gene match. The length of the CDR3 is 14 residues. The DNA for the CDR3 is TGTGCCAGCAGTTGGACAGGGACCTCCTACGAGCAGTACTTC. Its translation is CASSWTGTSYEQYF.

This clone was seen only once. V and J are TRBV5-1 and TRBJ1-1; 9 positions match TRBD1. This CDR3 has 15 amino acids. With V trimmed by 2 bases and J by 7 bases, 9 bases remained unmatched. The germline CDR1 and CDR2 sequences are SGHRS and YFSETQ. The CDR3 nucleotides read TGCGCCAGCAGCTTCGTTCTGGACAGGGGCGGTGAAGCTTTCTTT. Protein sequence: CASSFVLDRGGEAFF.

The genes are TRBV9 and TRBJ2-3; a weak D match, TRBD2 (7 bases). This CDR3 comprises 15 residues. Germline V gene data show CDR1 as SGDLS and CDR2 as YYNGEE. V was pared by 0 bases and J by 1 base, with 9 bases between. CDR3 sequence reads: CASSVEGGGTDTQYF. CDR3 nucleotide sequence: TGTGCCAGCAGCGTAGAGGGGGGGGGCACAGATACGCAGTATTTT.

The chain couples TRBV7-2 to TRBJ1-6, with a tentative D call TRBD1 (6 bases). The CDR3 totals 14 residues. Trimming removed 5 bases at V and 9 bases at J, with 14 bases between. Germline V lookup: CDR1 SGHTA, CDR2 FQGNSA. CDR3 DNA sequence: TGTGCCAGCAGCCCACAGGGTTTGGCTTCACCCCTCCACTTT. Protein sequence: CASSPQGLASPLHF.

The gene calls are TRBV9 and TRBJ1-3, with D unclear. Trimming took 5 bases from V and 0 from J, leaving 9 bases between them. The germline CDR1 and CDR2 sequences are SGDLS and YYNGEE. The CDR3 consists of 14 residues. CDR3 protein: CASSFTSSGNTIYF. The CDR3 nucleotides are TGTGCCAGCAGTTTTACGAGCTCTGGAAACACCATATATTTT.

The chain couples TRBV6-6 to TRBJ1-6; weak D call: TRBD1 (6 bases). The CDR3 runs to 17 residues. CDR1 is MNHNY, CDR2 SVGAGI, per germline (reference sequence). Trimming pared 5 bases from V and 5 bases from J, leaving 19 bases between. CDR3 nucleotides: TGTGCCAGCAGTCGATTTAAGCGGACAGCAAATAATTCACCCCTCCACTTT. This sequence encodes CASSRFKRTANNSPLHF.

This chain connects TRBV7-9 to TRBJ2-2; 13 positions agree with TRBD2. Trimming cost V 4 bases and J 0 bases; bases outside gene matches: 8. CDR1 and CDR2 from the germline V gene are SEHNR and FQNEAQ (reference sequence). The CDR3 extends over 19 amino acids. The CDR3 reads CASSSPGLAGRANTGELFF. In DNA, the CDR3 is TGTGCCAGCAGCTCACCGGGACTAGCGGGGCGAGCGAACACCGGGGAGCTGTTTTTT.

The chain uses TRBV29-1 and TRBJ1-6; D gene ambiguous. Germline CDR1 and CDR2: SQVTM and ANQGSEA. The CDR3 extends over 13 amino acids. V was pared by 4 bases and J by 7 bases, with 11 bases between. CDR3 nucleotide sequence: TGCAGCGTTGCTGACGGAGGAAATTCACCCCTCCACTTT. Its protein is CSVADGGNSPLHF.

This chain joins TRBV4-1 and TRBJ1-5; D is possibly TRBD1 (6 bases). Looked up from germline, CDR1 is MGHRA and CDR2 is YSYEKL. Deletions cut 2 bases from V and 7 bases from J, with 9 bases between. The CDR3 is 13 amino acids. In nucleotides, the CDR3 is TGCGCCAGCAGCCAAATAGGGGGACAGCCCCAGCATTTT. Translation: CASSQIGGQPQHF.

The chain couples TRBV6-5 to TRBJ1-2; 7 bases align to TRBD1. The V gene's germline CDR1 is MNHEY and CDR2 SVGAGI. The ends lost 2 bases at V and 6 bases at J; junction bases unmatched: 3. CDR3 size: 13 residues. This CDR3 is CASSYRDRDGYTF. In DNA, the CDR3 is TGTGCCAGCAGTTACCGAGACAGGGATGGCTACACCTTC.

This clone was seen only once. The chain combines TRBV30 with TRBJ1-2; possibly TRBD1 for D (5 bases). CDR1 and CDR2 (germline): GTSNPN, SVGIG (reference sequence). V was shortened by 1 base and J by 0 bases, with 6 bases between the two germline ends. There are 13 residues in the CDR3. DNA for the CDR3: TGTGCCTGGAGTGGGGGCGCTAACTATGGCTACACCTTC. Translating gives CAWSGGANYGYTF.

This clone was seen more than once but under ten times. The V and J genes are TRBV5-1 and TRBJ2-1; 10 bases line up with TRBD1. CDR3 length: 15 residues. The germline gives CDR1 SGHRS, CDR2 YFSETQ. The ends lost 3 bases at V and 8 bases at J; junction bases unmatched: 8. CDR3 protein: CASSYGTGQGDEQFF. In DNA, the CDR3 is TGCGCCAGCAGCTACGGGACAGGACAGGGGGATGAGCAGTTCTTC.

This chain connects TRBV7-9 to TRBJ2-3; D gene ambiguous. The CDR3 consists of 14 residues. Deletions cut 1 base from V and 0 bases from J, with 5 bases between. In germline, CDR1 is SEHNR, CDR2 FQNEAQ (reference sequence). The DNA of the CDR3 is TGTGCCAGCAGCTTAGGGGCAAGCACAGATACGCAGTATTTT. Protein product: CASSLGASTDTQYF.